This TCR beta chain was found in a study of cytomegalovirus exposure and HLA in healthy donors. As for the study in general: Among several hundred genotyped donors, 80% to 90% fell in the Caucasian-associated ancestry cluster. Study-wide findings and caveats: Relative to equally common others, HLA-associated TCR beta chains showed greater clonal expansion in a later analysis. Roughly uniform sequencing depth across donors was assumed, possibly incorrectly.

This clone occurred a few times. Its antigen is unknown. 60 Vbeta and 13 Jbeta primers were used in PCR. Sequenced by immunoSEQ multiplex PCR; TCRdb stores in-frame clones only, minus some. Among roughly 140,000 clones listed, about 64% were seen once. This CDR3 has 15 residues. The V gene lost 6 bases and the J gene lost 0 bases, with 12 bases spanning the gap. Germline values: CDR1 MNHEY, CDR2 SVGAGI. The sequence was obtained from a woman under 40 in good health and CMV-seropositive. The sample taken for sequencing was PBMCs. The gene calls are TRBV6-5 and TRBJ1-3; possible D gene TRBD1, 5 bases. The CDR3 loop reads CASSATGISGNTIYF. As DNA, the CDR3 is TGTGCCAGCAGCGCAACAGGCATCTCTGGAAACACCATATATTTT.